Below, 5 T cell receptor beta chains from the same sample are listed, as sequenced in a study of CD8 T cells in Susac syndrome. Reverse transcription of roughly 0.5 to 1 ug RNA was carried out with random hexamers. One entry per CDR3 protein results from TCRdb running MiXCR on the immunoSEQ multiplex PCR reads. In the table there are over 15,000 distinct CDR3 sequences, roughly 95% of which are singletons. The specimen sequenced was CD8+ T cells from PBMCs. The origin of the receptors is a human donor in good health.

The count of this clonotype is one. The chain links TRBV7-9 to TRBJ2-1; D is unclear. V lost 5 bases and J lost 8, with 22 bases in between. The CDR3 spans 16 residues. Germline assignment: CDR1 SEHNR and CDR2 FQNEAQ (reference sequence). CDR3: CASSASGSIWLDEQFF. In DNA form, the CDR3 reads TGTGCCAGCAGCGCCAGTGGATCGATTTGGTTGGATGAGCAGTTCTTC.

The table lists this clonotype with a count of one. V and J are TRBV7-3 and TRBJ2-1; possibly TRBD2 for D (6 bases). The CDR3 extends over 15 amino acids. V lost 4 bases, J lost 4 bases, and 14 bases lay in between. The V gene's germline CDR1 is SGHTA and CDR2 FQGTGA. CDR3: CASSYSSGFYNEQFF. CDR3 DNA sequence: TGTGCCAGCAGCTATAGCAGCGGGTTTTACAATGAGCAGTTCTTC. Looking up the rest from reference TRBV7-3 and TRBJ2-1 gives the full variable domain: GAGVSQTPSNKVTEKGKYVELRCDPISGHTALYWYRQSLGQGPEFLIYFQGTGAADDSGLPNDRFFAVRPEGSVSTLKIQRTERGDSAVYLCASSYSSGFYNEQFFGPGTRLTVL.

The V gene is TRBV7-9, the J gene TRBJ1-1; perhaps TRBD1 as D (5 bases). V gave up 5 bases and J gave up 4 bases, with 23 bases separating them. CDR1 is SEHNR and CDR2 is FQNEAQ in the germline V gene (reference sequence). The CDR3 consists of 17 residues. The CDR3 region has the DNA TGTGCCAGCAGCCCCCGGGGGGGAGGAATCCTGAGCACTGAAGCTTTCTTT. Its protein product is CASSPRGGGILSTEAFF.

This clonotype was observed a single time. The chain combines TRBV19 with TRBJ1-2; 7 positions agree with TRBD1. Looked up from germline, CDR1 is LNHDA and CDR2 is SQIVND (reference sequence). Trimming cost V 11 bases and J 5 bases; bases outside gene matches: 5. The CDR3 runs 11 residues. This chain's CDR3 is CACLTGYGYTF. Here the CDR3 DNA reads TGTGCCTGTCTGACAGGGTATGGCTACACCTTC.

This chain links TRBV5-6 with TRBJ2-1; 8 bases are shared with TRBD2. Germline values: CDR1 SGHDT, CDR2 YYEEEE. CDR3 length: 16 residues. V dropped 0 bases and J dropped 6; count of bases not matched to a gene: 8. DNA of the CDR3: TGTGCCAGCAGCTTGGAGTTTAGCGGGAAATCCAATGAGCAGTTCTTC. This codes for CASSLEFSGKSNEQFF.